This passage covers 7 T cell receptor beta chains from one sample sequenced in a study of blood T cell repertoires in COVID-19. Libraries were prepared by immunoSEQ multiplex PCR; TCRdb keeps only in-frame clonotypes and omits some of them. The sample gives about 90,000 clones, 70% to 90% of which show up once; about 13% is in the top ten. Sequencing input: peripheral blood. The origin of the receptors is a human donor in a cohort sampled during active COVID-19.

A single count supports this clone. The V and J genes are TRBV18 and TRBJ1-1, with 8 bases that match TRBD1. This CDR3 has 14 residues. V was clipped by 4 bases and J by 6 bases; unmatched bases: 7. Germline CDR1 is KGHSH and CDR2 is LQKENI. CDR3 sequence reads: CASSRTDREAEAFF. CDR3 nucleotides: TGTGCCAGCTCACGAACGGACAGGGAGGCTGAAGCTTTCTTT.

The chain combines TRBV18 with TRBJ1-2, with D possibly TRBD1 on 5 matching bases. The CDR3 spans 16 residues. V was clipped by 0 bases and J by 2 bases, with 13 bases between them. Germline V lookup: CDR1 KGHSH, CDR2 LQKENI. CDR3 residues: CASSPPGVGSNYGYTF. For the CDR3, the DNA is TGTGCCAGCTCACCACCAGGGGTGGGCTCAAACTATGGCTACACCTTC.

V usage is TRBV7-3 and J usage is TRBJ2-1; a weak D match, TRBD1 (6 bases). The CDR3 has 14 amino acids. Germline CDR1 reads SGHTA; CDR2 reads FQGTGA. Between the trimmed V and J ends, which lost 2 bases and 4 bases, there was a span of 9 bases. CDR3 amino acids: CASSLYGQYNEQFF. CDR3 bases: TGTGCCAGCAGCTTATACGGACAGTACAATGAGCAGTTCTTC.

The CDR3 loop reads CASSPRGYGYTF. Written as DNA, the CDR3 is TGTGCCAGTTCCCCACGGGGTTATGGCTACACCTTC. The rearrangement uses TRBV19 and TRBJ1-2; no reliable D call. Germline V gene data show CDR1 as LNHDA and CDR2 as SQIVND (reference sequence). V was clipped by 8 bases and J by 5 bases, with 12 bases between them. The CDR3 has 12 residues.

The J gene is TRBJ1-3, the V gene TRBV14; D is possibly TRBD1 (5 bases). There are 13 residues in the CDR3. Trimming shortened V by 7 bases and J by 3 bases, and 10 bases separated the two germline ends. Looked up from germline, CDR1 is SGHDN and CDR2 is FVKESK. The CDR3 sequence is CASTRTIGNTIYF. In DNA, the CDR3 is TGTGCCAGCACACGGACAATTGGAAACACCATATATTTT.

The gene calls are TRBV7-2 and TRBJ2-7, with 7 nucleotides matching TRBD1. The CDR3 length is 13 residues. V was pared by 5 bases and J by 3 bases, with 4 bases of the junction left unmatched. Germline CDR1 is SGHTA and CDR2 is FQGNSA. CDR3 loop: CASSTGDDYEQYF. The DNA of the CDR3 is TGTGCCAGCAGCACAGGGGATGACTACGAGCAGTACTTC.

This chain connects TRBV9 to TRBJ2-1, with D maybe TRBD2 (6 bases). Trimming shortened V by 0 bases and J by 5 bases, and 15 bases separated the two germline ends. Germline V gene sequence: CDR1 SGDLS, CDR2 YYNGEE. This CDR3 is 16 amino acids long. In nucleotides, the CDR3 is TGTGCCAGCAGCGTAGGGGGGACTGGAAGAAACAATGAGCAGTTCTTC. Amino acid sequence: CASSVGGTGRNNEQFF.